This T cell receptor (beta chain) is from a study of beta chain features in type 1 diabetes. Overall study: No age, gender or cell yield differences were seen between patients and healthy donors. Study results and limitations: The study found moderately but significantly shorter TCRB CDR3s in all four CD4+ subsets of Type 1 diabetes patients. More deletions and fewer insertions at VDJ junctions were found in patients with type 1 diabetes.

Expressed TCRB transcripts were sequenced because the entire RNA isolate underwent reverse transcription. Produced via immunoSEQ multiplex PCR; TCRdb's table is partial and in-frame only. The table lists around 690,000 clones, 9.5% to 15% of them singletons. Heparinised blood was drawn once per donor, averaging about 116 mL. Staining for CD45RO/CCR7/CD25/CD127/CD95/CD27 allowed sorting of CD4+ naive, central memory, regulatory and stem cell-like memory cells. As regards this clone: Its antigen is currently unknown.

This CDR3 spans 14 amino acids. Germline loops: CDR1 SGHTA, CDR2 FQGNSA. The J segment lost 5 bases and the V segment lost 4 bases, leaving 6 bases of the junction unmatched. The chain couples TRBV7-2 to TRBJ1-1; the match to TRBD1 covers 8 bases. The receptor's source is a man in his thirties or forties with type 1 diabetes. Input material: naive CD4+ T cells from blood. The DNA for the CDR3 is TGTGCCAGCAGCTCAACAGGGGGTGTAACTGAAGCTTTCTTT. Protein product: CASSSTGGVTEAFF.